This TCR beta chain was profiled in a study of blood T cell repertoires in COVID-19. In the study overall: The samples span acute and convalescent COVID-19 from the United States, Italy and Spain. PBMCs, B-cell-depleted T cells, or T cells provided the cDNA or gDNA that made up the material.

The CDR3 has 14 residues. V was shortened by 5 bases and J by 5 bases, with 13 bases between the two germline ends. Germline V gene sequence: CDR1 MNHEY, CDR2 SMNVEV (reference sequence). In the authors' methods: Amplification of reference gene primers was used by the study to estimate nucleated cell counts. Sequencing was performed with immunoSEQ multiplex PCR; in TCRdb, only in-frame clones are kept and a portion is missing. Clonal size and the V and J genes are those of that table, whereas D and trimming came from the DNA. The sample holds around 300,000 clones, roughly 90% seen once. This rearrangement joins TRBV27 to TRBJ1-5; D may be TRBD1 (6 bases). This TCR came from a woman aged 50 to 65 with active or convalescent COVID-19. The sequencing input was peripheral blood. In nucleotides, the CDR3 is TGTGCCAGCAGTGCCGGGACACCTTATCAGCCCCAGCATTTT. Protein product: CASSAGTPYQPQHF.